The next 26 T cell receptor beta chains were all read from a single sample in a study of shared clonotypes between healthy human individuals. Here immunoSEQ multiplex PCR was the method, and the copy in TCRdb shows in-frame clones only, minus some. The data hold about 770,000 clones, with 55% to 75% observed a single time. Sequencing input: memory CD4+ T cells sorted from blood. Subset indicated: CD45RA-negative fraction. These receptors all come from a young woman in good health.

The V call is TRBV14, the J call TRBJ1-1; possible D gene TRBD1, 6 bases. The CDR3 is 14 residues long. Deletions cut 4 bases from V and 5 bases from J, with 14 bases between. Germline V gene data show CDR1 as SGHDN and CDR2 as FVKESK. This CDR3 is CASSRGGVDTEAFF. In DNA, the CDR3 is TGTGCCAGCAGCCGAGGGGGGGTAGATACTGAAGCTTTCTTT.

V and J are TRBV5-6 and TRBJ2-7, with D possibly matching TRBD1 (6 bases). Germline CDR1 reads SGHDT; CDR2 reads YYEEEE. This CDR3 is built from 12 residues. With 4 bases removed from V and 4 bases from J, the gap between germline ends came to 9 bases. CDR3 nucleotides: TGTGCCAGCAGCCTCACAGGGTACGAGCAGTACTTC. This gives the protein CASSLTGYEQYF.

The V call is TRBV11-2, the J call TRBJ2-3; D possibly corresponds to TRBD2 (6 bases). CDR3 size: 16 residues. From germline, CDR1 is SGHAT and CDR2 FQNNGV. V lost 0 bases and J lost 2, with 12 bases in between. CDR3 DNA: TGTGCCAGCAGCTTAGAAAGCGGACTAACCACAGATACGCAGTATTTT. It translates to CASSLESGLTTDTQYF. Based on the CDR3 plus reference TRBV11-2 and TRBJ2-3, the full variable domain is EAGVAQSPRYKIIEKRQSVAFWCNPISGHATLYWYQQILGQGPKLLIQFQNNGVVDDSQLPKDRFSAERLKGVDSTLKIQPAKLEDSAVYLCASSLESGLTTDTQYFGPGTRLTVL.

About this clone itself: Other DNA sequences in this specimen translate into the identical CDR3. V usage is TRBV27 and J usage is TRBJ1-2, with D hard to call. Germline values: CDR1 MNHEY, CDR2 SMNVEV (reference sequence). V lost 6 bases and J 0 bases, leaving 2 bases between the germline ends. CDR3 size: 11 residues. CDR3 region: CASRSNYGYTF. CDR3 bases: TGTGCCAGCAGGTCTAACTATGGCTACACCTTC.

Here the CDR3 reads CASSPKYNQPQHF. The CDR3 DNA follows: TGTGCCAGCAGCCCGAAGTACAATCAGCCCCAGCATTTT. J is TRBJ1-5 and V is TRBV7-2; no firm D call. This CDR3 is built from 13 residues. CDR1 is SGHTA, CDR2 FQGNSA, per germline. The V and J ends lost 5 bases and 3 bases respectively, with 8 bases between them.

This CDR3 reads CATSRAGGSAYEQYF. The CDR3 region has the DNA TGTGCCACCAGCCGGGCAGGGGGGAGTGCCTACGAGCAGTACTTC. The chain recombines TRBV15 with TRBJ2-7; tentatively, D is TRBD1 (7 bases). The V end was cut by 5 bases, the J end by 2 bases, with 16 bases between. Germline V CDR1 and CDR2: LNHNV, YYDKDF (reference sequence). This CDR3 is built from 15 residues.

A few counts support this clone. CDR3 sequence reads: CASSLGYREQFF. The DNA of the CDR3 is TGTGCCAGCAGCTTAGGCTATAGGGAGCAGTTCTTC. The rearrangement links TRBV7-9 to TRBJ2-1; no clear D gene. CDR1 is SEHNR and CDR2 is FQNEAQ in the germline V gene (reference sequence). The CDR3 is made up of 12 amino acids. Trimming shortened V by 1 base and J by 10 bases, and 8 bases separated the two germline ends.

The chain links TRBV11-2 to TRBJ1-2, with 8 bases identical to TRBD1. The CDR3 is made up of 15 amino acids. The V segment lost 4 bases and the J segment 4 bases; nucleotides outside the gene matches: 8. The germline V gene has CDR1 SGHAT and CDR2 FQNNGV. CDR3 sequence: CASSSQTGAGYGYTF. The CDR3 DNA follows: TGTGCCAGCAGCTCACAGACAGGGGCGGGCTATGGCTACACCTTC.

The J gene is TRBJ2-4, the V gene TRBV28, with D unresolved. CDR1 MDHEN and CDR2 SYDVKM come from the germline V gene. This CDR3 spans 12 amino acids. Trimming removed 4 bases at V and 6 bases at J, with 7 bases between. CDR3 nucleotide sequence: TGTGCCAGCAGTTCGCCAGGAAACATTCAGTACTTC. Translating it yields CASSSPGNIQYF.

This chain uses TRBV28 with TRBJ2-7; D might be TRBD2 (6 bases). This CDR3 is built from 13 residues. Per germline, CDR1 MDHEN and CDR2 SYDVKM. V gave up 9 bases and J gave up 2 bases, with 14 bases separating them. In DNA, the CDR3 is TGTGCCAGTCTGGAGGGGATAACCTACGAGCAGTACTTC. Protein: CASLEGITYEQYF.

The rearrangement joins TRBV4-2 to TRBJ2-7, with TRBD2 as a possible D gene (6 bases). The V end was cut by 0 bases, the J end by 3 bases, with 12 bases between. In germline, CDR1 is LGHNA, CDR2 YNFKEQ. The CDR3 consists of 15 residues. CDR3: CASSQDWGEIYEQYF. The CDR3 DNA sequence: TGTGCCAGCAGCCAAGATTGGGGGGAGATCTACGAGCAGTACTTC.

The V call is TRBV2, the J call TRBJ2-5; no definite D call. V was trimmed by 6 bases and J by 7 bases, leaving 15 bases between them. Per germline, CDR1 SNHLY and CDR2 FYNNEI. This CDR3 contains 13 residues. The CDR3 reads CASSGLFPGTQYF. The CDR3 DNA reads TGTGCCAGCAGCGGCCTATTTCCGGGGACCCAGTACTTC. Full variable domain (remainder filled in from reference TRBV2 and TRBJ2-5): EPEVTQTPSHQVTQMGQEVILRCVPISNHLYFYWYRQILGQKVEFLVSFYNNEISEKSEIFDDQFSVERPDGSNFTLKIRSTKLEDSAMYFCASSGLFPGTQYFGPGTRLLVL.

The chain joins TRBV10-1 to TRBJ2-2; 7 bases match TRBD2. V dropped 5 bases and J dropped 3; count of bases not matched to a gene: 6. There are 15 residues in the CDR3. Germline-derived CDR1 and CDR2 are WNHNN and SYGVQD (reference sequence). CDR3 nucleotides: TGCGCCAGCAGTCCAGGGAGGGCTGACACCGGGGAGCTGTTTTTT. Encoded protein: CASSPGRADTGELFF.

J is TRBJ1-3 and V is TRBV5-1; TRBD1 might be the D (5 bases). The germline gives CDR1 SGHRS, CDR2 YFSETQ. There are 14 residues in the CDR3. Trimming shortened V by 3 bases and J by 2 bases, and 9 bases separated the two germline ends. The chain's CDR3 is CASSSGHAGNTIYF. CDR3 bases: TGCGCCAGCAGCTCCGGACACGCTGGAAACACCATATATTTT.

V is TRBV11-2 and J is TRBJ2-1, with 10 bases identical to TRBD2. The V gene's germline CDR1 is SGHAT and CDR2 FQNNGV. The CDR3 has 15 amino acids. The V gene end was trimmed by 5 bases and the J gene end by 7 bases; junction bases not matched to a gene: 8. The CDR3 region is CASSPRTSGGNEQFF. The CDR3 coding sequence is TGTGCCAGCAGCCCACGGACTAGCGGAGGGAATGAGCAGTTCTTC.

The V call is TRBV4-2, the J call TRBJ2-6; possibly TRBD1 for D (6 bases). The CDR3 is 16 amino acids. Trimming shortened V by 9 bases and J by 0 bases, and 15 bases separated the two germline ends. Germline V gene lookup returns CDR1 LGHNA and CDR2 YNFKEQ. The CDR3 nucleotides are TGTGCCAGTTCTGGGGACAAGAGCTCTGGGGCCAACGTCCTGACTTTC. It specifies CASSGDKSSGANVLTF.

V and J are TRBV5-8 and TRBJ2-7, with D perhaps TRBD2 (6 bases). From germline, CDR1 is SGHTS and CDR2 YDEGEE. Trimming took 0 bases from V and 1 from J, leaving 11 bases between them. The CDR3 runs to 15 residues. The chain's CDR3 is CASSLDGRASYEQYF. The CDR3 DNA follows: TGTGCCAGCAGCTTGGACGGGAGAGCTTCCTACGAGCAGTACTTC.

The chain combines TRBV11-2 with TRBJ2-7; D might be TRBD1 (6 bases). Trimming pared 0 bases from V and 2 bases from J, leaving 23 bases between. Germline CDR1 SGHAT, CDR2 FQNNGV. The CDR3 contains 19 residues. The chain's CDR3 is CASSLDGRQFKGQTYEQYF. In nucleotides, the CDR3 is TGTGCCAGCAGCTTAGATGGGCGTCAATTTAAAGGACAGACCTACGAGCAGTACTTC.

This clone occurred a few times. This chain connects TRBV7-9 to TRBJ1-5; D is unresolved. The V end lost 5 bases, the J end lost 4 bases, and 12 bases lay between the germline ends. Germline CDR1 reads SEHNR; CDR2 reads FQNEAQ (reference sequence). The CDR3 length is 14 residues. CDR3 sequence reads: CASSPTKENQPQHF. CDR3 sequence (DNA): TGTGCCAGCAGCCCAACGAAGGAAAATCAGCCCCAGCATTTT.

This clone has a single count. For the CDR3, the DNA is TGTGCCAGCAGCCCTAGAACTAGCACAGATACGCAGTATTTT. This sequence encodes CASSPRTSTDTQYF. This chain connects TRBV4-2 to TRBJ2-3; D is undetermined. The CDR3 spans 14 residues. Germline values: CDR1 LGHNA, CDR2 YNFKEQ. The V gene lost 4 bases and the J gene lost 0 bases, with 8 bases spanning the gap.

The CDR3 reads CASSLLIVGTETQYF. CDR3 sequence (DNA): TGTGCCAGCAGCCTCCTGATAGTTGGGACAGAGACCCAGTACTTC. V is TRBV14 and J is TRBJ2-5; TRBD1 or TRBD2 may be the D gene (5 bases each). The ends were cut back, 4 bases at V and 4 bases at J, with 16 bases in the middle. CDR1 is SGHDN and CDR2 is FVKESK in the germline V gene. This CDR3 spans 15 amino acids.

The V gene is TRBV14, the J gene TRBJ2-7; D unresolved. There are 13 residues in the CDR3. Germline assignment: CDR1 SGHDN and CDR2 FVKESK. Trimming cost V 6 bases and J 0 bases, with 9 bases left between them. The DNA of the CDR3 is TGTGCCAGCAGTCCGGACGGCTCCTACGAGCAGTACTTC. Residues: CASSPDGSYEQYF.

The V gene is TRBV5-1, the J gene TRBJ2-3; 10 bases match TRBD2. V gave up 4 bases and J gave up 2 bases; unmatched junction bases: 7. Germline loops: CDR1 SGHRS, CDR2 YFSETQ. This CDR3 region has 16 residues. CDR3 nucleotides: TGCGCCAGCAGCCTGTTACTAGCGGGGTCCACAGATACGCAGTATTTT. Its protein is CASSLLLAGSTDTQYF.

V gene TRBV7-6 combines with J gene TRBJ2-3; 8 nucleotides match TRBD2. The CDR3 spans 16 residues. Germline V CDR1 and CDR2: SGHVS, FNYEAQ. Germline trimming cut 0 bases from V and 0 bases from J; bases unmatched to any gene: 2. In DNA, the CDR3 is TGTGCCAGCAGCTTAGCCGTAGCGGGAAGCACAGATACGCAGTATTTT. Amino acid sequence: CASSLAVAGSTDTQYF.

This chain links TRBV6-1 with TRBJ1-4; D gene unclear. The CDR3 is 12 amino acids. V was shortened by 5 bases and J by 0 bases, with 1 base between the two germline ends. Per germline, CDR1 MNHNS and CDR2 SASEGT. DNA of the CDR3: TGTGCCAGCAGTTCAACTAATGAAAAACTGTTTTTT. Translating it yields CASSSTNEKLFF.

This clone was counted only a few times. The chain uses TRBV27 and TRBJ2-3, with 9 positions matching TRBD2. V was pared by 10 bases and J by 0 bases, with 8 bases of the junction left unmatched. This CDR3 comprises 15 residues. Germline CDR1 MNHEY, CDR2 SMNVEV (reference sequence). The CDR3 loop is CATAGGPLSTDTQYF. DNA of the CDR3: TGTGCCACTGCGGGAGGGCCGTTGAGCACAGATACGCAGTATTTT.